This record covers a single T cell receptor (beta chain). The record originates from a study of blood T cell repertoires in COVID-19. Study context: Specimens from acute and convalescent COVID-19 originated in the United States, Italy and Spain. PBMCs, B-cell-depleted T cells, or T cells provided the cDNA or gDNA that made up the material.

Original data processing: It was from reference gene primer amplification that nucleated cell counts were estimated. Clones were sequenced by immunoSEQ multiplex PCR, and TCRdb holds only the in-frame ones, with some missing. The V and J calls and clone size come from that table; D and trimming were worked out from the DNA. The repertoire holds roughly 32,000 clones, roughly 88% seen once, with roughly a fifth in the top ten. The specimen sequenced was peripheral blood. The TCR was taken from a man older than 75 with acute or convalescent COVID-19.

This chain's CDR3 is CASSEPSGYGYTF. The DNA for the CDR3 is TGTGCCAGCAGTGAACCCTCGGGCTATGGCTACACCTTC. This chain joins TRBV6-1 and TRBJ1-2; D ambiguous. The ends were cut back, 2 bases at V and 4 bases at J, with 8 bases in the middle. The germline V gene encodes CDR1 MNHNS and CDR2 SASEGT. The CDR3 length is 13 residues.